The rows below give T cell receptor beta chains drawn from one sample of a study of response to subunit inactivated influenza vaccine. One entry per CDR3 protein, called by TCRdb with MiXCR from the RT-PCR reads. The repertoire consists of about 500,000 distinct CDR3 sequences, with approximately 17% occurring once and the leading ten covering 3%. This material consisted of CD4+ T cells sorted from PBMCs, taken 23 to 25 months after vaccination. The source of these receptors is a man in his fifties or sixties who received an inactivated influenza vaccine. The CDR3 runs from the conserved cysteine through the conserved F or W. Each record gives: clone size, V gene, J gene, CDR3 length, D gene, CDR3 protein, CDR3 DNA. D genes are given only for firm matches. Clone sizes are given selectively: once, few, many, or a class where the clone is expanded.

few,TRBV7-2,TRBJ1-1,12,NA,CASSGRNSEAFF,TGTGCCAGCAGCGGAAGGAACTCTGAAGCTTTCTTT
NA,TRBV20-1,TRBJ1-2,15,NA,CSARDLRTGTYGYTF,TGCAGTGCTAGAGATCTCAGGACGGGAACCTATGGCTACACCTTC
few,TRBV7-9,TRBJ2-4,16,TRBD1,CASSSWTGEAKNIQYF,TGTGCCAGCAGCTCCTGGACAGGGGAGGCCAAAAACATTCAGTACTTC
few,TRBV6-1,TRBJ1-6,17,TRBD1,CASSTLTRTGYNSPLHF,TGTGCCAGCAGTACACTTACCCGGACAGGGTATAATTCACCCCTCCACTTT
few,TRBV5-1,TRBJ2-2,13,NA,CASSRRETGELFF,TGCGCCAGCAGCCGCAGGGAGACCGGGGAGCTGTTTTTT
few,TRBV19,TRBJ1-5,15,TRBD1,CASQIGDRGYQPQHF,TGTGCCAGCCAAATCGGGGACAGGGGTTATCAGCCCCAGCATTTT
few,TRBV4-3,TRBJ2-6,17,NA,CASSQVWRNSGANVLTF,TGCGCCAGCAGCCAAGTCTGGCGGAACTCTGGGGCCAACGTCCTGACTTTC
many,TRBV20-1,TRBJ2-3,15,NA,CSASPLSIGPDTQYF,TGCAGTGCTAGCCCCCTCTCAATCGGCCCAGATACGCAGTATTTT
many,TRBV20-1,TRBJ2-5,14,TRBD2,CSARASGRVETQYF,TGCAGTGCTAGAGCGAGCGGGAGGGTGGAGACCCAGTACTTC
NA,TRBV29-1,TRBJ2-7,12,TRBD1,CSVGQGTGGQYF,TGCAGCGTGGGACAGGGGACAGGCGGGCAGTACTTC
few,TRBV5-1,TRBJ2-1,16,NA,CASSLDGQGSYNEQFF,TGCGCCAGCAGCTTGGATGGTCAGGGCTCCTACAATGAGCAGTTCTTC
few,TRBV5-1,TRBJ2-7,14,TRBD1,CASSLSGQFYEQYF,TGCGCCAGCAGCTTATCGGGACAGTTCTACGAGCAGTACTTC
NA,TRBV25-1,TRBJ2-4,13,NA,CADLGGPKNIQYF,TGTGCCGATTTAGGAGGGCCCAAAAACATTCAGTACTTC
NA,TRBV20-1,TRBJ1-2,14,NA,CSAFRGRGSYGYTF,TGCAGTGCGTTCCGCGGTAGGGGAAGCTATGGCTACACCTTC
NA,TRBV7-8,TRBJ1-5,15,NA,CASSLDEQEHQPQHF,TGTGCCAGCAGCTTAGACGAACAGGAACATCAGCCCCAGCATTTT
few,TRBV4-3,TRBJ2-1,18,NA,CASSQDLSFTTSYNEQFF,TGCGCCAGCAGCCAAGATTTAAGTTTCACTACTTCGTACAATGAGCAGTTCTTC
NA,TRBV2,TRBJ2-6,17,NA,CASYSGFGGSGANVLTF,TGTGCCAGCTACTCGGGTTTCGGAGGTTCTGGGGCCAACGTCCTGACTTTC
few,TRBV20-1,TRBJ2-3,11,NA,CSAIRRDTQYF,TGCAGTGCCATTCGGAGGGATACGCAGTATTTT
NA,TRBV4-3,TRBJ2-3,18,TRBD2,CASSQEVSGGPRTDTQYF,TGCGCCAGCAGCCAAGAGGTATCGGGAGGGCCCCGCACAGATACGCAGTATTTT
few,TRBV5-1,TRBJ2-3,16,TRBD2,CASSGGLAGSTDTQYF,TGCGCCAGCAGCGGGGGACTAGCGGGTAGCACAGATACGCAGTATTTT
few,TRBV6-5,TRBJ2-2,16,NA,CASSYSPGVGTGELFF,TGTGCCAGCAGTTACTCCCCAGGGGTAGGCACCGGGGAGCTGTTTTTT
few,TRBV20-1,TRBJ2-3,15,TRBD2,CSGGLSSGLTDTQYF,TGCAGTGGCGGTCTGAGTAGCGGGCTCACAGATACGCAGTATTTT
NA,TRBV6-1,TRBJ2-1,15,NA,CATSRGWGNYNEQFF,TGTGCCACCTCTCGTGGTTGGGGAAACTACAATGAGCAGTTCTTC
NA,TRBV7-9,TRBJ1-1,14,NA,CASSPDGQNTEAFF,TGTGCCAGCAGCCCAGACGGACAGAACACTGAAGCTTTCTTT
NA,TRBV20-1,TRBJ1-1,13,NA,CSAPDGGAAEAFF,TGCAGTGCCCCGGACGGGGGGGCCGCTGAAGCTTTCTTT
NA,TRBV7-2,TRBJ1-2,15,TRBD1,CASSSRQGLDYGYTF,TGTGCCAGCAGCTCTCGACAGGGATTAGACTATGGCTACACCTTC
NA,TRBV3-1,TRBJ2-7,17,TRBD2,CASSLGLAGGTFNEQYF,TGTGCCAGCAGCCTAGGACTAGCGGGAGGAACTTTCAACGAGCAGTACTTC
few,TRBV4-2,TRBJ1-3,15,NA,CASSQGSLSGNTIYF,TGTGCCAGCAGCCAAGGGAGTCTCTCTGGAAACACCATATATTTT
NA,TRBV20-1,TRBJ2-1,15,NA,CSATPMSRTQREQFF,TGCAGTGCCACACCCATGTCTAGGACACAGAGAGAGCAGTTCTTC
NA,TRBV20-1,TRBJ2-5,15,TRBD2,CSAILERDPRGTQYF,TGCAGTGCTATCCTCGAGCGGGACCCCCGAGGGACCCAGTACTTC
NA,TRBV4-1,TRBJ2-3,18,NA,CASSHLPTAASSTDTQYF,TGCGCCAGCAGCCACCTTCCTACAGCGGCCTCTAGCACAGATACGCAGTATTTT
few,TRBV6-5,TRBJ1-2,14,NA,CASSYARGSYGYTF,TGTGCCAGCAGTTACGCAAGGGGAAGCTATGGCTACACCTTC
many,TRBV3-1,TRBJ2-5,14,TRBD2,CASSSGGGEETQYF,TGTGCCAGCAGCAGCGGTGGGGGGGAAGAGACCCAGTACTTC
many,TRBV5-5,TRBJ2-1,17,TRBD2,CASSYGTSGGSYNEQFF,TGTGCCAGCAGTTACGGGACTAGCGGGGGCTCCTACAATGAGCAGTTCTTC
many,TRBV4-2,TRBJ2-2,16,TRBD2,CASRRGLAGNTGELFF,TGTGCCAGCCGCCGGGGACTAGCGGGGAACACCGGGGAGCTGTTTTTT
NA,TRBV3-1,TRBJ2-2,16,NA,CASSQESRSNTGELFF,TGTGCCAGCAGCCAAGAGTCCAGGAGTAACACCGGGGAGCTGTTTTTT